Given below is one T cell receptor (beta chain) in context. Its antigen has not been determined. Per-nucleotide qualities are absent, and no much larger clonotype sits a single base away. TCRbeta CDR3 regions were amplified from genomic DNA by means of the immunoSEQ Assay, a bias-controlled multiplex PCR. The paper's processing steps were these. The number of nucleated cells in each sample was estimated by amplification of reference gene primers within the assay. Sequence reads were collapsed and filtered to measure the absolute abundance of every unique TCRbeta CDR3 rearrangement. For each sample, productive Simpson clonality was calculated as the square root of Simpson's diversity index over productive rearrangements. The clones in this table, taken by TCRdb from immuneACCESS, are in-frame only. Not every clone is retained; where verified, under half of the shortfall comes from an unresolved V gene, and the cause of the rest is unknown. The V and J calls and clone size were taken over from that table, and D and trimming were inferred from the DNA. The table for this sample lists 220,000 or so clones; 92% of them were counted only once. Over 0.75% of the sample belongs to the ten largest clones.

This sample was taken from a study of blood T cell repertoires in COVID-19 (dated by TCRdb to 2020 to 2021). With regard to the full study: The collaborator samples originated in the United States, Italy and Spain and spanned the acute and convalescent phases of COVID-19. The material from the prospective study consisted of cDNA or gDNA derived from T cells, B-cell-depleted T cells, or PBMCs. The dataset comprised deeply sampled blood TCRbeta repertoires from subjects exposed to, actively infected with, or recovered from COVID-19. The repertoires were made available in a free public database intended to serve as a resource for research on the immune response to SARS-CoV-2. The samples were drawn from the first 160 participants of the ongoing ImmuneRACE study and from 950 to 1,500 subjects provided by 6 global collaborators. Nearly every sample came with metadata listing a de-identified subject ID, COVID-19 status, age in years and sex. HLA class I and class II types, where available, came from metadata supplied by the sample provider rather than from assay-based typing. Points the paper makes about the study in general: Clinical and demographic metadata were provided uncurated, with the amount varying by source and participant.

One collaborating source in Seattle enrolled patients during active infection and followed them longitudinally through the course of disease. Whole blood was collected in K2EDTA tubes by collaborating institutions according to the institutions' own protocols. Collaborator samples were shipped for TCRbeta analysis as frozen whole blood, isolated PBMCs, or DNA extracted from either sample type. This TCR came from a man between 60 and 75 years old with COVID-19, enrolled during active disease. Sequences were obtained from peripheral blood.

The nucleotides are TGTGCCAGTATTGGCGGGCAGCCAAATCAGCCCCAGCATTTT. Translated, this gives CASIGGQPNQPQHF. This chain is built from TRBV19 and TRBJ1-5; the D gene remains uncertain. Reading from cysteine to phenylalanine, the CDR3 counts 14 amino acids. Kept here is only the CDR3 DNA, which spans 42 bases and is read in frame from base 1. V gives up 7 bases and J gives up 4 bases, and the segment between their germline ends measures 14 bases. CDR1 and CDR2 (LNHDA, SQIVND) derive from the germline V gene (reference sequence).